These T cell receptor beta chains were read from a single sample in a study of cytomegalovirus exposure and HLA in healthy donors. Clones were read by immunoSEQ multiplex PCR, and TCRdb kept only the in-frame ones, dropping some. The repertoire includes about 62,000 clones, roughly 78% of them detected once, and approximately 9.8% sits in the top ten. The specimen sequenced was PBMCs. These receptors came from a man aged 40-49 years in good health and CMV-seronegative. Both conserved end residues are part of each CDR3. D genes are given only for firm matches. Only some rows state a clone size, as once, few, many or a class for expanded clones.

NA	TRBV18	NA	TRBJ2-3	TGTGCCAGCTCCAACGGGGTTGGAGATACGCAGTATTTT	CASSNGVGDTQYF
NA	TRBV7-2	NA	TRBJ2-2	TGTGCCAGCAGGTTGCTAAGGAACACCGGGGAGCTGTTTTTT	CASRLLRNTGELFF
TRBD1	TRBV11-2	NA	TRBJ2-1	TGTGCCAGCAGCTCAACCCGGACAGGGTCCTACAATGAGCAGTTCTTC	CASSSTRTGSYNEQFF
TRBD1	TRBV7-9	NA	TRBJ2-3	TGTGCCAGCAGGAGGGATGGGGGACAGATGATTCCGCAGTATTTT	CASRRDGGQMIPQYF
TRBD2	TRBV5-4	NA	TRBJ2-5	TGTGCCAGCAGCTTAAGGACTAGCGGGGGGGGGACAGAGACCCAGTACTTC	CASSLRTSGGGTETQYF
NA	TRBV5-1	NA	TRBJ2-1	TGCGCCAGCAGCTTGGACGGGAGCTCCTACAATGAGCAGTTCTTC	CASSLDGSSYNEQFF
NA	TRBV6-1	NA	TRBJ1-5	TGTGCCAGCAGTGAAGTACAGTTGATTCCCCAGCATTTT	CASSEVQLIPQHF
TRBD1	TRBV5-1	NA	TRBJ1-1	TGCGCCAGCAGCAAAGGGGGCTTCAACACTGAAGCTTTCTTT	CASSKGGFNTEAFF
TRBD2	TRBV7-9	NA	TRBJ2-1	TGTTCCAGCAGCTTAGTTAGCGGGAGTTCCTACAATGAGCAGTTCTTC	CSSSLVSGSSYNEQFF
TRBD2	TRBV19	NA	TRBJ2-1	TGTGCCAGTAGTATAGTGGCGGGAGCGGCCAATGAGCAGTTCTTC	CASSIVAGAANEQFF
TRBD1	TRBV5-1	NA	TRBJ1-1	TGCGCCAGCAGCGCTACAGGGGAGAACACTGAAGCTTTCTTT	CASSATGENTEAFF
TRBD1	TRBV7-2	NA	TRBJ1-3	TGTGCCAGCAGCTTAGAGGCAGGGGGTGGGGGTCCCTCTGGAAACACCATATATTTT	CASSLEAGGGGPSGNTIYF
NA	TRBV6-1	NA	TRBJ1-5	TGTGCCAGCAGTGAAGCGCTATGGCCCCAGCATTTT	CASSEALWPQHF
TRBD2	TRBV27	NA	TRBJ2-3	TGTGCCAGCAGCCCGGGACTAGTGTTCACAGATACGCAGTATTTT	CASSPGLVFTDTQYF
NA	TRBV18	NA	TRBJ2-6	TGTGCCAGCTCACCACAGTCCAGGGTCTCTGGGGCCAACGTCCTGACTTTC	CASSPQSRVSGANVLTF
NA	TRBV7-2	NA	TRBJ2-5	TGTGCCAGCAGCTTACTTACCCGGGAAGAGACCCAGTACTTC	CASSLLTREETQYF
TRBD1	TRBV4-1	NA	TRBJ2-7	TGCGCCAGCAGCCCCCAAGGAATCTTTAACCTCCCGGGACAGGCCCGGGAGCAGTACTTC	CASSPQGIFNLPGQAREQYF
TRBD2	TRBV11-3	NA	TRBJ2-1	TGTGCCAGCAGCTTAGAACTAGCGGGACGGAATGAGCAGTTCTTC	CASSLELAGRNEQFF
TRBD1	TRBV19	NA	TRBJ1-6	TGTGCCAGTAGTATCCAGGGGGTAATGGGTTCACCCCTCCACTTT	CASSIQGVMGSPLHF
NA	TRBV7-8	NA	TRBJ1-1	TGTGCCAGCAGCTTAAACGGGGTCGACGGAGCTTTCTTT	CASSLNGVDGAFF
TRBD2	TRBV7-9	NA	TRBJ2-1	TGTGCCAGCAGCTTAGTGGGCCTAGCGGGAAGTAATAATGAGCAGTTCTTC	CASSLVGLAGSNNEQFF
TRBD1	TRBV11-2	NA	TRBJ1-1	TGTGCCAGCAGCTTTTACAGGGGGGACACTGAAGCTTTCTTT	CASSFYRGDTEAFF
TRBD1	TRBV6-5	few	TRBJ1-1	TGTGCCAGCAGTTACGGGACAGGGGGCAGAACTGAAGCTTTCTTT	CASSYGTGGRTEAFF
NA	TRBV19	NA	TRBJ1-5	TGTGCCAGTAGTAACCGACAGGATAATCAGCCCCAGCATTTT	CASSNRQDNQPQHF
TRBD2	TRBV27	NA	TRBJ2-7	TGTGCCAGCAGTCCCCTGGGACTAGCGGGGACTTCGTACGAGCAGTACTTC	CASSPLGLAGTSYEQYF
NA	TRBV29-1	NA	TRBJ1-1	TGCAGCGACAGGGAAGAGAACACTGAAGCTTTCTTT	CSDREENTEAFF
NA	TRBV7-9	NA	TRBJ2-1	TGTGCCAGCAGCTATGGGGGGTCGGATGAGCAGTTCTTC	CASSYGGSDEQFF